The T cell receptor (beta chain) under discussion was sequenced for a study of cytomegalovirus exposure and HLA in healthy donors. General study points: Cytomegalovirus association was assigned to under 200 TCR beta chains. The authors later linked a missense DCLRE1C variant to TCR beta V- and J-gene trimming.

Concerning this clone: Its antigen is still unknown.

The donors comprised healthy bone marrow donors. The PCR made use of 60 Vbeta and 13 Jbeta primers. Per the original data handling: There were around 78 million unique TCR beta chains by a later count, and 10 million to 12 million of them were shared. Only in-frame clones appear in the TCRdb table, and some are missing; sequencing was by immunoSEQ multiplex PCR. Clonal size and the V and J genes are those of that table, whereas D and trimming came from the DNA. The repertoire holds 120,000 to 150,000 clones, approximately 80% seen once, with 1.5% to 2% in the top ten. Germline trimming cut 6 bases from V and 3 bases from J; bases unmatched to any gene: 10. The length of the CDR3 is 15 residues. CDR1 and CDR2 from the germline V gene are SEHNR and FQNEAQ (reference sequence).

This TCR derives from a woman aged 40 to 50 in good health and CMV-seronegative. The genes are TRBV7-9 and TRBJ2-5; 7 nucleotides line up with TRBD1. Sequences were obtained from PBMCs. Here the CDR3 DNA reads TGTGCCAGCAGGAACACGGGACAGAAAGAAGAGACCCAGTACTTC. Translation gives CASRNTGQKEETQYF.